In this sample, the clone carrying this TCR beta chain turned up a few times. Its specificity is unknown. Primed by a sample-barcoded 5' primer and a J-beta primer mix, a second PCR proceeded for about 7 to 12 cycles. TCRdb used MiXCR to reprocess the 5' RACE reads, holding one entry per CDR3 protein. The sample carries fewer than 600,000 distinct CDR3 sequences, roughly a quarter recorded once. The source of the sample is a study of blood T cells in healthy people across ages. After removal of 5 bases from V and 8 bases from J, the junction contained 9 bases not matched to a gene. Germline V gene sequence: CDR1 SNHLY, CDR2 FYNNEI. This CDR3 is built from 14 residues. Isolation per sample recovered at least 6 million PBMCs. Per sample, at least 5.5 micrograms of total RNA were extracted. Findings and caveats of the study: The authors considered diversity estimates from one million T cells to be underestimates.

This sample was also put to use in a study of T cells of mothers and their children.

The J gene is TRBJ2-4, the V gene TRBV2, with 7 positions matching TRBD1. The TCR was taken from a boy aged 2 to 9 in good health. What was sequenced was blood. Here the CDR3 DNA reads TGTGCCAGCAGTTTTGAACAGGGGTCGGACATTCAGTACTTC. Residues: CASSFEQGSDIQYF.